These 10 T cell receptor beta chains originate from one sample sequenced in a study of T-cell reconstitution after alpha-beta-depleted transplantation in children. The TCRbeta library was prepared with unique molecular identifiers. Via MiXCR, TCRdb re-called the PCR reads, giving one row per CDR3 protein. Of about 130,000 distinct CDR3 sequences listed, 8% to 10% are singletons. The input for sequencing was PBMCs, mostly from graft donor cells, taken 180 days after TCRalphabeta/CD19-depleted stem cell transplant. These receptors were taken from a girl under three years old who had a stem cell transplant for combined immunodeficiency, so the T cells may come from the graft donor.

This clonotype has just a few counts. The chain couples TRBV12-3 or TRBV12-4 to TRBJ1-2; D gene uncertain. CDR3 size: 15 residues. V lost 10 bases, J lost 2 bases, and 20 bases lay in between. The CDR3 spells CATRSQARPNYGYTF. The CDR3 DNA follows: TGTGCCACCCGATCTCAGGCTCGGCCGAACTATGGCTACACCTTC.

The rearrangement links TRBV20-1 to TRBJ2-3; D ambiguous. V dropped 3 bases and J dropped 0 bases, with 22 bases sitting between them. CDR1 and CDR2 (germline): DFQATT, SNEGSKA (reference sequence). The CDR3 extends over 18 amino acids. CDR3 residues: CSASFGPHPDDSTDTQYF. CDR3 coding DNA: TGCAGTGCTAGCTTCGGGCCACATCCGGACGATAGCACAGATACGCAGTATTTT.

This clonotype was counted only a few times. The rearrangement uses TRBV29-1 and TRBJ2-3; 9 nucleotides agree with TRBD2. This CDR3 region has 14 residues. The germline gives CDR1 SQVTM, CDR2 ANQGSEA. The CDR3 here is CIARTSDGTDTQYF. In nucleotides, the CDR3 is TGCATCGCCAGGACTAGCGATGGCACAGATACGCAGTATTTT.

Ten or more counts support this clonotype. The rearrangement links TRBV29-1 to TRBJ1-4, with D maybe TRBD1 (5 bases). Per the germline V gene, CDR1 is SQVTM and CDR2 is ANQGSEA. V lost 5 bases to trimming and J lost 7 bases, with 8 bases between them. The length of the CDR3 is 11 residues. CDR3 sequence (DNA): TGCAGCGTTTGGGGCACTGAAAAACTGTTTTTT. Protein sequence: CSVWGTEKLFF.

This clonotype was found a few times. This chain connects TRBV12-3 or TRBV12-4 to TRBJ2-4; 10 bases map to TRBD1. The CDR3 runs to 15 residues. V lost 6 bases and J lost 8; bases outside the gene matches: 10. The CDR3 loop reads CASSLGQGFQDIQYF. CDR3 DNA sequence: TGTGCCAGCAGCTTGGGACAGGGGTTTCAAGACATTCAGTACTTC.

The rearrangement links TRBV5-1 to TRBJ1-2; possible D gene TRBD1, 6 bases. The V end lost 1 base, the J end lost 8 bases, and 15 bases lay between the germline ends. The CDR3 is 14 residues long. Germline V gene lookup returns CDR1 SGHRS and CDR2 YFSETQ. In DNA form, the CDR3 reads TGCGCCAGCAGCTTGACAGGGTCGTCTGAGGGCTACACCTTC. It codes for CASSLTGSSEGYTF.

This clonotype has just a few counts. The chain has TRBV6-1 and TRBJ2-7; 9 nucleotides match TRBD1. Germline trimming cut 7 bases from V and 2 bases from J; bases unmatched to any gene: 3. The CDR3 is 13 residues long. The germline V gene encodes CDR1 MNHNS and CDR2 SASEGT. This chain's CDR3 is CASNRQGAYEQYF. DNA of the CDR3: TGTGCCAGCAACCGACAGGGGGCCTACGAGCAGTACTTC.

This clonotype has only a few counts. The genes are TRBV20-1 and TRBJ1-3; 8 nucleotides line up with TRBD1. This CDR3 contains 13 residues. The J segment lost 10 bases and the V segment lost 6 bases, leaving 11 bases of the junction unmatched. Germline CDR1 and CDR2: DFQATT and SNEGSKA (reference sequence). The CDR3 coding sequence is TGCAGTGCCTCCCGGACAGGGCTTTCGACCATATATTTT. Amino acid sequence: CSASRTGLSTIYF.

This clonotype was detected only a few times. The chain is built from TRBV20-1 and TRBJ1-2; TRBD1 is a possible D gene (5 bases). V was clipped by 5 bases and J by 8 bases, with 18 bases between them. The CDR3 extends over 13 amino acids. Germline CDR1 DFQATT, CDR2 SNEGSKA (reference sequence). The CDR3 loop reads CSAQAPGLEGYTF. The CDR3 bases are TGCAGTGCTCAGGCACCGGGGCTGGAGGGCTACACCTTC.

The chain employs TRBV7-6 and TRBJ2-5; tentatively, D is TRBD2 (5 bases). The CDR3 loop spans 15 amino acids. Between the trimmed V and J ends, which lost 5 bases and 5 bases, there was a span of 18 bases. Germline CDR1 is SGHVS and CDR2 is FNYEAQ. CDR3 residues: CASSELRGIGETQYF. The CDR3 coding sequence is TGTGCCAGCAGCGAGCTCCGGGGAATTGGGGAGACCCAGTACTTC.